One and the same sample provided the 20 T cell receptor beta chains below, sequenced in a study of shared clonotypes between healthy human individuals. Using immunoSEQ multiplex PCR, the repertoire was profiled, and TCRdb retains in-frame clones only, with some absent. This sample carries 2 million to 3 million clones, 93% of them seen once, and the ten largest clones take roughly 0.36%. The specimen was naive CD4+ T cells from PBMCs. The subset is: CD45RA+ positively selected. These receptors all stem from a man between 18 and 35 years old in good health. Some clones in this sample may be carry-over from other donors' samples.

This clone was recorded only once. This chain's CDR3 is CSVGWQGGDTQYF. CDR3 in DNA: TGCAGCGTTGGTTGGCAGGGGGGGGATACGCAGTATTTT. This chain uses TRBV29-1 with TRBJ2-3; either TRBD1 or TRBD2 may supply D (7 bases each). Germline V gene data show CDR1 as SQVTM and CDR2 as ANQGSEA. The length of the CDR3 is 13 residues. Trimming shortened V by 4 bases and J by 6 bases, and 14 bases separated the two germline ends.

The V gene is TRBV28, the J gene TRBJ2-7; D tentatively reads TRBD1 or TRBD2 (5 bases each). The CDR3 has 13 residues. Germline CDR1 is MDHEN and CDR2 is SYDVKM. V lost 4 bases and J 1 base, leaving 8 bases between the germline ends. The CDR3 nucleotides are TGTGCCAGCAGTTACGGGGCTTCCTACGAGCAGTACTTC. The encoded protein is CASSYGASYEQYF.

This chain links TRBV9 with TRBJ2-3; TRBD2 matches at 8 bases. The CDR3 extends over 18 amino acids. Unmatched junction bases numbered 10, after V lost 0 bases and J lost 1 base. Germline V gives CDR1 SGDLS, CDR2 YYNGEE. CDR3 amino acids: CASSVALHSGSRTDTQYF. In DNA, the CDR3 is TGTGCCAGCAGCGTAGCACTGCACAGCGGGAGCCGCACAGATACGCAGTATTTT.

This clone has just one count. The genes are TRBV6-6 and TRBJ2-7, with 7 bases that match TRBD2. Germline trimming cut 0 bases from V and 4 bases from J; bases unmatched to any gene: 9. The CDR3 totals 16 residues. The germline gives CDR1 MNHNY, CDR2 SVGAGI (reference sequence). The CDR3 reads CASSYSLSGPIYEQYF. The CDR3 DNA is TGTGCCAGCAGTTACTCGCTTAGCGGGCCCATTTACGAGCAGTACTTC.

This chain's CDR3 is CASRPTGANSPLHF. CDR3 DNA sequence: TGTGCCAGCAGGCCGACAGGGGCTAATTCACCCCTCCACTTT. The chain uses TRBV6-1 and TRBJ1-6; 8 positions match TRBD1. CDR1 is MNHNS and CDR2 is SASEGT in the germline V gene. Losses at the gene ends were 6 bases for V and 6 bases for J; bases not matched to a gene: 4. The CDR3 extends over 14 amino acids.

V gene TRBV2 combines with J gene TRBJ2-7; D tentatively fits TRBD1 or TRBD2 (6 bases each). V was pared by 1 base and J by 3 bases, with 13 bases between. The germline V gene encodes CDR1 SNHLY and CDR2 FYNNEI. CDR3 length equals 15 residues. CDR3 amino acids: CASSEGRGELYEQYF. The CDR3 nucleotides read TGTGCCAGCAGTGAAGGGAGGGGGGAACTCTACGAGCAGTACTTC. Full variable domain (rest looked up from reference TRBV2 and TRBJ2-7): EPEVTQTPSHQVTQMGQEVILRCVPISNHLYFYWYRQILGQKVEFLVSFYNNEISEKSEIFDDQFSVERPDGSNFTLKIRSTKLEDSAMYFCASSEGRGELYEQYFGPGTRLTVT.

This clone occurred once. The chain has TRBV28 and TRBJ1-6, with TRBD1 matching 11 bases. Germline V CDR1 and CDR2: MDHEN, SYDVKM. V trimming: 6 bases; J trimming: 7 bases; junction bases outside the gene matches: 8. This CDR3 is built from 16 residues. This CDR3 is CASRFGGQGVNSPLHF. The CDR3, as DNA: TGTGCCAGCAGATTTGGGGGACAGGGGGTCAATTCACCCCTCCACTTT.

This clone was recorded only once. The chain is built from TRBV29-1 and TRBJ1-1; the D gene is possibly TRBD1 (6 bases). Germline lookup yields CDR1 SQVTM and CDR2 ANQGSEA. The CDR3 runs to 13 residues. V was shortened by 6 bases and J by 5 bases, with 16 bases between the two germline ends. The CDR3 sequence is CSVDRSWGTEAFF. Here the CDR3 DNA reads TGCAGCGTAGACAGGAGTTGGGGTACTGAAGCTTTCTTT.

The gene calls are TRBV6-1 and TRBJ2-7, with D tentatively TRBD2 (6 bases). Germline CDR1 is MNHNS and CDR2 is SASEGT. V was cut by 5 bases and J by 1 base, with 12 bases left in between. The CDR3 has 14 residues. The CDR3 region is CASSRAGGSYEQYF. The CDR3, as DNA: TGTGCCAGCAGTCGGGCCGGGGGATCCTACGAGCAGTACTTC.

The chain couples TRBV19 to TRBJ1-5; TRBD1 aligns across 9 bases. The junction had 14 bases not matched to a gene; V was cut back by 4 bases and J by 7 bases. The CDR3 sequence is 17 residues long. CDR1 is LNHDA and CDR2 is SQIVND in the germline V gene (reference sequence). This chain's CDR3 is CASSSGRDRVSRQPQHF. The CDR3 DNA reads TGTGCCAGTAGTAGCGGCCGGGACAGGGTGTCGCGACAGCCCCAGCATTTT. Complete variable domain (other parts from reference TRBV19 and TRBJ1-5): DGGITQSPKYLFRKEGQNVTLSCEQNLNHDAMYWYRQDPGQGLRLIYYSQIVNDFQKGDIAEGYSVSREKKESFPLTVTSAQKNPTAFYLCASSSGRDRVSRQPQHFGDGTRLSIL.

The rearrangement links TRBV7-3 to TRBJ1-5; D gene unclear. In germline, CDR1 is SGHTA, CDR2 FQGTGA. The CDR3 has 17 residues. V was shortened by 1 base and J by 0 bases, with 13 bases between the two germline ends. CDR3 nucleotide sequence: TGTGCCAGCAGCTTAAATAACCGGGCAATTAGCAATCAGCCCCAGCATTTT. Translated, it gives CASSLNNRAISNQPQHF.

V usage is TRBV6-1 and J usage is TRBJ1-1, with D possibly being TRBD1 (5 bases). Germline V CDR1 and CDR2: MNHNS, SASEGT. This CDR3 is 14 amino acids long. Trimming pared 6 bases from V and 4 bases from J, leaving 15 bases between. This CDR3 reads CASRTGGSGTEAFF. The CDR3 coding sequence is TGTGCCAGCAGGACCGGGGGAAGTGGCACTGAAGCTTTCTTT.

The V and J genes are TRBV19 and TRBJ1-1, with a possible D match to TRBD1 (5 bases). The CDR3 length is 15 residues. Trimming stripped 5 bases from V and 6 bases from J, with 19 bases between. Germline V gives CDR1 LNHDA, CDR2 SQIVND (reference sequence). For the CDR3, the DNA is TGTGCCAGTAGTCCTCGCTCGGCAGGGCGTCCTGAAGCTTTCTTT. It codes for CASSPRSAGRPEAFF.

As concerns this clone: Additional DNA sequences in this sample encode the identical CDR3. This sequence joins TRBV4-2 and TRBJ2-7; either TRBD1 or TRBD2 may supply D (6 bases each). The CDR3 is 14 amino acids. The V end lost 1 base, the J end lost 1 base, and 8 bases lay between the germline ends. Germline CDR1 and CDR2: LGHNA and YNFKEQ. The CDR3, as DNA: TGTGCCAGCAGCCAAGTAGGGGGGTCCTACGAGCAGTACTTC. Translated, it gives CASSQVGGSYEQYF.

The rearrangement joins TRBV5-1 to TRBJ2-3; 12 positions match TRBD2. Germline CDR1 SGHRS, CDR2 YFSETQ. The CDR3 consists of 15 residues. V gave up 1 base and J gave up 6 bases; unmatched junction bases: 3. The chain's CDR3 is CASSLRLAGVDTQYF. CDR3 bases: TGCGCCAGCAGCTTGCGACTAGCGGGAGTGGATACGCAGTATTTT. Filled out from reference TRBV5-1 and TRBJ2-3, the complete variable domain reads KAGVTQTPRYLIKTRGQQVTLSCSPISGHRSVSWYQQTPGQGLQFLFEYFSETQRNKGNFPGRFSGRQFSNSRSEMNVSTLELGDSALYLCASSLRLAGVDTQYFGPGTRLTVL.

The chain links TRBV6-1 to TRBJ2-5; no reliable D call. Per the germline V gene, CDR1 is MNHNS and CDR2 is SASEGT. The CDR3 is made up of 12 amino acids. V was shortened by 1 base and J by 5 bases, with 5 bases between the two germline ends. The CDR3 DNA reads as TGTGCCAGCAGTGAAGTTTTTGAGACCCAGTACTTC. Protein: CASSEVFETQYF.

The chain uses TRBV4-3 and TRBJ1-3; no reliable D call. Germline CDR1 is LGHNA and CDR2 is YSLEER. The length of the CDR3 is 14 residues. With 4 bases removed from V and 2 bases from J, the gap between germline ends came to 9 bases. The CDR3 sequence is CASSPLGTGNTIYF. CDR3 coding DNA: TGCGCCAGCAGCCCGTTGGGGACTGGAAACACCATATATTTT.

The chain uses TRBV18 and TRBJ2-1; no firm D call. Germline values: CDR1 KGHSH, CDR2 LQKENI. V lost 3 bases and J lost 4, with 7 bases in between. CDR3 size: 13 residues. CDR3 DNA sequence: TGTGCCAGCTCACCTCGGGTTTACAATGAGCAGTTCTTC. It yields the protein CASSPRVYNEQFF.

This clone was seen a single time. The rearrangement uses TRBV2 and TRBJ2-3; TRBD2 matches 11 bases. The CDR3 is 16 residues long. From germline, CDR1 is SNHLY and CDR2 FYNNEI. Trimming took 11 bases from V and 6 from J; bases not matched to a gene: 16. In DNA, the CDR3 is TGTGCCGGTTCCTTCGGGACTAGCGGATTTTCGGATACGCAGTATTTT. Translating it yields CAGSFGTSGFSDTQYF. The entire variable domain, with the rest obtained from reference TRBV2 and TRBJ2-3, is as follows: EPEVTQTPSHQVTQMGQEVILRCVPISNHLYFYWYRQILGQKVEFLVSFYNNEISEKSEIFDDQFSVERPDGSNFTLKIRSTKLEDSAMYFCAGSFGTSGFSDTQYFGPGTRLTVL.

This chain joins TRBV4-1 and TRBJ2-3; the D gene could be TRBD1 or TRBD2 (6 bases each). V was cut by 4 bases and J by 6 bases, with 26 bases left in between. Germline-derived CDR1 and CDR2 are MGHRA and YSYEKL. The CDR3 totals 18 residues. The CDR3 is CASSLTFRSGAGEDTQYF. The CDR3 DNA reads TGCGCCAGCAGCCTCACATTCCGTAGCGGAGCAGGGGAGGATACGCAGTATTTT.